What follows are 22 T cell receptor beta chains derived from one specimen sequenced in a study of tumor-infiltrating lymphocytes in primary liver carcinoma (dated by TCRdb to between 2016 and 2019). Total RNA and DNA were co-extracted from 20-30 mg of bulk tissue with the AllPrep DNA/RNA mini kit, without cell sorting. Data came from an Illumina HiSeq 2500. TCRbeta-specific cDNA was reverse-transcribed from about 0.45 ug total RNA using a constant-region primer and ProtoScript II reverse transcriptase. Three nested multiplex PCR rounds, following a slightly modified ARM-PCR procedure, were used to build the TCRbeta libraries. Each of the first two PCR rounds ran for about 11 cycles using multiplex TRBV1-TRBV30 forward primers together with a Cbeta reverse primer. TCRdb's own reprocessing of the public reads used fastp at Q25 and MiXCR and kept productive beta chains. Rows merge per CDR3 protein into single entries with the most common DNA and genes. This sample has around 78,000 distinct CDR3 sequences in its table, and 71% of those were observed once. The top ten clones comprise about 13% of the sample.

The sample consisted of liver tumor tissue from sampling region 4. The cell subset or site label of this sample denotes: tumor region T4, right-lateral pole. The origin of the receptors is an older woman with primary liver carcinoma and hepatitis B virus infection.

Concerning this clonotype itself: The conserved phenylalanine or tryptophan normally closing the CDR3 is absent here, so this likely arose from a read error. The chain has TRBV5-5 and TRBJ2-4, with TRBD1 as a possible D gene (6 bases). Germline V gives CDR1 SGHKS, CDR2 YYEKEE (reference sequence). This CDR3 spans 16 amino acids. CDR3 protein: CASRLDGGQLGNIQYY. The CDR3 nucleotides are TGTGCCAGCAGATTGGACGGCGGACAGCTCGGAAACATTCAGTACTAC.

This clonotype occurred once. A read error may be the cause here, since a much bigger clone is one base away. The V call is TRBV5-1, the J call TRBJ2-5; no reliable D call. V lost 1 base, J lost 1 base, and 14 bases lay in between. The CDR3 contains 16 residues. Germline CDR1 reads SGHRS; CDR2 reads YFSETQ. As DNA, the CDR3 is TGCGCCAGCAGCTTGAACTTACAGTGCCCCCAAGAGACCCAGTACTTC. This translates into CASSLNLQCPQETQYF.

With respect to this clonotype: The junction differs from germline at one of its ends, possibly a read error. This chain's CDR3 is CASSLGDRPVSFRANVLTF. The CDR3 bases are TGTGCCAGCAGCTTAGGGGACAGGCCCGTTAGCTTTAGGGCCAACGTCCTGACATTC. This chain connects TRBV11-2 to TRBJ2-6; TRBD1 agrees at 8 bases. Germline lookup yields CDR1 SGHAT and CDR2 FQNNGV. The length of the CDR3 is 19 residues.

This clonotype was picked up a small number of times. Since a much larger clone is just one base distant, this may be a read error. This sequence joins TRBV30 and TRBJ2-5; D is unclear. Germline V CDR1 and CDR2: GTSNPN, SVGIG (reference sequence). The CDR3 is made up of 11 amino acids. The CDR3 sequence: CAWSPQGTQYF. The DNA of the CDR3 is TGTGCCTGGAGTCCTCAAGGGACCCAGTACTTC. The full variable domain, rest sourced from reference TRBV30 and TRBJ2-5, is SQTIHQWPATLVQPVGSPLSLECTVEGTSNPNLYWYRQAAGRGLQLLFYSVGIGQISSEVPQNLSASRPQDRQFILSSKKLLLSDSGFYLCAWSPQGTQYFGPGTRLLVL.

The genes are TRBV13 and TRBJ2-3; D might be TRBD1 (6 bases). Trimming pared 7 bases from V and 2 bases from J, leaving 16 bases between. CDR1 PRHDT and CDR2 FYEKMQ come from the germline V gene (reference sequence). The CDR3 covers 15 residues. This CDR3 is CASIKGGTHTDTQYF. Written as DNA, the CDR3 is TGTGCCAGCATAAAAGGGGGAACACACACAGATACGCAGTATTTT.

This sequence joins TRBV11-2 and TRBJ2-1; 7 nucleotides align to TRBD2. Per germline, CDR1 SGHAT and CDR2 FQNNGV. This CDR3 contains 17 residues. The CDR3 sequence is CAISRRLAEGPGDEQFF. As DNA, the CDR3 is TGTGCTATCAGCAGGAGACTAGCAGAAGGGCCGGGGGATGAGCAGTTCTTC.

This clonotype came up many times. The chain uses TRBV12-3 or TRBV12-4 and TRBJ1-6; D not resolved. The CDR3 covers 12 residues. V lost 3 bases, J lost 3 bases, and 0 bases lay in between. CDR3 DNA: TGTGCCAGCAGTTTCTATAATTCACCCCTCCACTTT. It yields the protein CASSFYNSPLHF.

Concerning this clonotype: One base away lies a much larger clone, so this may be a sequencing read error. A read error is likely, as this CDR3 ends without the conserved phenylalanine or tryptophan. V usage is TRBV28 and J usage is TRBJ1-3, with 7 bases that match TRBD1. V was pared by 4 bases and J by 0 bases, with 15 bases of the junction left unmatched. Germline values: CDR1 MDHEN, CDR2 SYDVKM. This CDR3 has 19 residues. CDR3 bases: TGTGCCAGCAGTTCTTTTCCGGGACAGACGGGCTTCTCTGGAAACACCATATATCTT. Protein sequence: CASSSFPGQTGFSGNTIYL.

The V gene is TRBV12-3 or TRBV12-4, the J gene TRBJ2-7, with 8 bases lining up with TRBD1. CDR3 length equals 14 residues. The J segment lost 6 bases and the V segment lost 8 bases, leaving 12 bases of the junction unmatched. CDR3 sequence: CASFLRQGMPEQYF. As DNA, the CDR3 is TGTGCCAGCTTTTTGAGACAGGGGATGCCCGAGCAGTACTTC.

J is TRBJ2-7 and V is TRBV11-3, with 12 bases aligning to TRBD1. V lost 8 bases, J lost 3 bases, and 5 bases stayed unmatched. This CDR3 is 14 amino acids long. Germline-derived CDR1 and CDR2 are SGHNT and YENEEA. Written as DNA, the CDR3 is TGTGCCAGCCCCGGGACAGGGGGCAACTACGAGCAGTACTTC. Amino acid sequence: CASPGTGGNYEQYF.

On this clonotype: An end of the junction differs from the germline gene, which may be a read error. This chain uses TRBV2 with TRBJ2-2; 9 bases fit TRBD1. The CDR3 is 15 residues long. The germline gives CDR1 SNHLY, CDR2 FYNNEI. CDR3 bases: TGTGTCAGCGACCATCCGGGACAGGGTACCGGGGAGCTGTTTTTT. Protein: CVSDHPGQGTGELFF.

With respect to this clonotype: An end of the junction differs from the germline gene, which may be a read error. This chain uses TRBV11-1 with TRBJ2-2; D perhaps matches TRBD2 (5 bases). The length of the CDR3 is 14 residues. The germline CDR1 and CDR2 sequences are SGHAT and FQDESV (reference sequence). This CDR3 reads CAGSFRQGPGVLLF. Written as DNA, the CDR3 is TGTGCCGGCAGCTTCCGACAAGGACCCGGGGTGCTGTTATTT.

A word on this clonotype: This may arise from a read error, as a much more abundant clone is one base away. The CDR3 DNA reads as TGCAGCGCTGGCGACAGGGCAAATTCACCCCTCCACTTT. Its protein is CSAGDRANSPLHF. The chain couples TRBV29-1 to TRBJ1-6; 7 nucleotides align to TRBD1. Germline CDR1 is SQVTM and CDR2 is ANQGSEA. This CDR3 spans 13 amino acids. The V and J ends lost 7 bases and 7 bases, in that order; junction bases with no gene match: 7.

Details on this clonotype: The final CDR3 position lacks the conserved phenylalanine or tryptophan, pointing to a likely read error. V gene TRBV11-1 combines with J gene TRBJ2-7; the match to TRBD2 covers 8 bases. The CDR3 covers 14 residues. The germline V gene has CDR1 SGHAT and CDR2 FQDESV (reference sequence). The CDR3 DNA is TGTGCCTGCAGCTCGAGTAGCGGGAACTACGAACAGTACCTC. This translates into CACSSSSGNYEQYL.

The V gene is TRBV6-5, the J gene TRBJ1-2; a possible D gene is TRBD1 (5 bases). V was pared by 7 bases and J by 3 bases, with 12 bases between. Germline values: CDR1 MNHEY, CDR2 SVGAGI. The CDR3 spans 13 residues. CDR3 in amino acids: CASNLGRDYGYTF. CDR3 DNA: TGTGCCAGCAATTTGGGACGGGACTATGGCTACACCTTC.

On this clonotype itself: A read error may produce the germline difference seen at one junction end. The rearrangement joins TRBV14 to TRBJ2-1; 12 bases align to TRBD2. The CDR3 is made up of 21 amino acids. CDR1 is SGHDN, CDR2 FVKESK, per germline. CDR3 residues: CASNPLGRGGSETSGSGEEFF. The CDR3 coding sequence is TGTGCCAGCAACCCCCTCGGCCGCGGGGGTTCAGAGACTAGCGGGAGTGGTGAGGAGTTCTTC.

Concerning this clonotype itself: The CDR3 ends on some other residue instead of the conserved phenylalanine or tryptophan, so this is likely a read error. CDR3 bases: TGTACCAGCAGTTCAGGGACGACGGCTTTCTCT. As protein: CTSSSGTTAFS. The chain has TRBV7-9 and TRBJ1-1; D is perhaps TRBD1 (5 bases). Germline CDR1 SEHNR, CDR2 FQNEAQ (reference sequence). The CDR3 is made up of 11 amino acids.

In regard to this clonotype: One end of the junction fails to match germline, which may point to a read error. The V call is TRBV12-3 or TRBV12-4, the J call TRBJ2-5; D remains ambiguous. The CDR3 has 11 residues. The CDR3 DNA is TGCGCCTGCAGTTTCTACGAGACCCAGTACTTC. The encoded protein is CACSFYETQYF.

Of note for this clonotype: Mismatch with germline at one junction end may stem from a read error. This chain links TRBV11-3 with TRBJ1-1; the D is unclear. This CDR3 region has 14 residues. Germline V gene sequence: CDR1 SGHNT, CDR2 YENEEA. CDR3 sequence: CASGQDALNTEALF. CDR3 nucleotide sequence: TGTGCCAGCGGCCAGGACGCCTTGAACACTGAAGCTCTCTTT.

V and J are TRBV28 and TRBJ1-5, with unresolved D. The V end was cut by 7 bases, the J end by 6 bases, with 10 bases between. The CDR3 consists of 12 residues. Germline CDR1 MDHEN, CDR2 SYDVKM. CDR3 loop: CASTLPGQPQHF. CDR3 sequence (DNA): TGTGCCAGCACCCTTCCGGGTCAGCCCCAGCATTTT.

The table lists this clonotype with a few counts. Germline and junction disagree at one end, which may indicate a read error. J is TRBJ2-1 and V is TRBV11-3; no definite D call. Looked up from germline, CDR1 is SGHNT and CDR2 is YENEEA. This CDR3 region has 14 residues. The CDR3 sequence is CASGLDYVGNEQFF. DNA of the CDR3: TGTGCCAGCGGCTTAGATTACGTGGGCAATGAGCAGTTCTTC.

Concerning this clonotype itself: This may be a read error: a much more frequent sequence differs by one nucleotide. The V call is TRBV6-4, the J call TRBJ2-3, with TRBD2 matching over 7 bases. Germline V gives CDR1 MRHNA, CDR2 SNTAGT. The V gene end was trimmed by 2 bases and the J gene end by 2 bases; junction bases not matched to a gene: 7. The CDR3 is 16 amino acids. The CDR3 region is CASSDKSGGDTDTQYF. The CDR3 DNA follows: TGTGCCAGCAGTGACAAGAGTGGGGGGGACACAGATACGCAGTATTTT.